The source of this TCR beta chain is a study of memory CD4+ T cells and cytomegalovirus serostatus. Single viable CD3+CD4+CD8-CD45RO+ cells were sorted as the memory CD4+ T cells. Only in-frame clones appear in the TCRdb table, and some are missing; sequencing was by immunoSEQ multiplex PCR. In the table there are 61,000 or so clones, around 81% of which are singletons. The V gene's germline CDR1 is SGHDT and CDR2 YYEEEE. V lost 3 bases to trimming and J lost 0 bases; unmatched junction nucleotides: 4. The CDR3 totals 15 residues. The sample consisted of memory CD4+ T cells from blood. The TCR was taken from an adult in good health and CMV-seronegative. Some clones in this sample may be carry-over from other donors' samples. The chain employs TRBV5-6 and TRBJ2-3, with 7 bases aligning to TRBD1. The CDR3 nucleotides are TGTGCCAGCAGCTGGACAGGCCCAAGCACAGATACGCAGTATTTT. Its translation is CASSWTGPSTDTQYF.